The 12 T cell receptor beta chains listed next were all sequenced from one sample in a study of PD-L1 blockade in urothelial cancer. Method: immunoSEQ multiplex PCR; TCRdb's copy keeps in-frame clones and lacks some. Among around 70,000 clones listed, approximately 81% were seen once. The source was PBMCs, collected around atezolizumab (anti-PD-L1) treatment. These receptors were obtained from a man between 65 and 85 years old with urothelial cancer.

The V and J genes are TRBV5-6 and TRBJ2-5, with a weak D call TRBD2 (6 bases). V lost 2 bases to trimming and J lost 4 bases, with 9 bases between them. Germline V gene data show CDR1 as SGHDT and CDR2 as YYEEEE. This CDR3 comprises 13 residues. The CDR3 nucleotides read TGTGCCAGCAGCTTACTGGGGGGAGAGACCCAGTACTTC. This translates into CASSLLGGETQYF.

This chain connects TRBV19 to TRBJ2-7; TRBD2 matches at 15 bases. From germline, CDR1 is LNHDA and CDR2 SQIVND (reference sequence). The CDR3 contains 18 residues. V was pared by 5 bases and J by 0 bases, with 8 bases of the junction left unmatched. CDR3 sequence: CASSRTSGRGPSSYEQYF. CDR3 nucleotide sequence: TGTGCCAGTAGTCGGACTAGCGGGAGGGGTCCTAGCTCCTACGAGCAGTACTTC.

The gene calls are TRBV7-8 and TRBJ2-7; TRBD2 might be the D (5 bases). This CDR3 is 14 amino acids long. The germline CDR1 and CDR2 sequences are SGHVS and FQNEAQ. Trimming pared 1 base from V and 2 bases from J, leaving 9 bases between. This CDR3 is CASSLGATTYEQYF. As DNA, the CDR3 is TGTGCCAGCAGCTTAGGGGCGACTACCTACGAGCAGTACTTC.

The chain employs TRBV28 and TRBJ2-1; 11 bases align to TRBD2. V was clipped by 3 bases and J by 7 bases; unmatched bases: 11. The V gene's germline CDR1 is MDHEN and CDR2 SYDVKM. This CDR3 contains 17 residues. This CDR3 is CASSLLPTSGSLNEQFF. In DNA form, the CDR3 reads TGTGCCAGCAGTTTGTTGCCCACTAGCGGGAGTTTAAATGAGCAGTTCTTC.

V gene TRBV7-9 combines with J gene TRBJ2-1, with 10 nucleotides matching TRBD2. The germline V gene encodes CDR1 SEHNR and CDR2 FQNEAQ (reference sequence). V was clipped by 5 bases and J by 8 bases; unmatched bases: 6. This CDR3 spans 14 amino acids. Here the CDR3 reads CASSLSGLADEQFF. CDR3 coding DNA: TGTGCCAGCAGCCTATCCGGACTAGCGGATGAGCAGTTCTTC. The variable domain in full, with the rest retrieved from reference TRBV7-9 and TRBJ2-1, is DTGVSQNPRHKITKRGQNVTFRCDPISEHNRLYWYRQTLGQGPEFLTYFQNEAQLEKSRLLSDRFSAERPKGSFSTLEIQRTEQGDSAMYLCASSLSGLADEQFFGPGTRLTVL.

The rearrangement joins TRBV11-2 to TRBJ2-3; 9 bases align to TRBD2. This CDR3 region has 15 residues. Germline V CDR1 and CDR2: SGHAT, FQNNGV. With 5 bases clipped from V and 1 base from J, the junction kept 4 bases outside the gene matches. The CDR3 here is CASSPAGGGTDTQYF. DNA of the CDR3: TGTGCCAGCAGCCCAGCGGGAGGTGGCACAGATACGCAGTATTTT.

This chain joins TRBV27 and TRBJ2-1; 9 bases line up with TRBD2. Unmatched junction bases numbered 5, after V lost 8 bases and J lost 3 bases. Germline loops: CDR1 MNHEY, CDR2 SMNVEV (reference sequence). The CDR3 has 14 residues. The DNA for the CDR3 is TGTGCCAGCGCCGGGACTAGCAACTACAATGAGCAGTTCTTC. Translating it yields CASAGTSNYNEQFF.

The chain has TRBV5-8 and TRBJ2-1; 8 bases match TRBD2. The CDR3 extends over 13 amino acids. Germline CDR1 is SGHTS and CDR2 is YDEGEE. Trimming took 1 base from V and 15 from J; bases not matched to a gene: 9. The CDR3 spells CASSLRSGSSSFF. CDR3 nucleotides: TGTGCCAGCAGCTTGAGGAGCGGGAGTTCGTCGTTCTTC.

The DNA for the CDR3 is TGTGCCATCAGTGCGAGGACTAGCGGCCCAAACATTCAGTACTTC. As protein: CAISARTSGPNIQYF. The rearrangement links TRBV10-3 to TRBJ2-4; 10 nucleotides line up with TRBD2. The germline gives CDR1 ENHRY, CDR2 SYGVKD. Trimming cost V 4 bases and J 6 bases; bases outside gene matches: 6. The CDR3 is 15 residues long.

The V call is TRBV5-8, the J call TRBJ2-3; D might be TRBD2 (5 bases). CDR1 is SGHTS, CDR2 YDEGEE, per germline. This CDR3 is 16 amino acids long. V was pared by 4 bases and J by 4 bases, with 19 bases between. CDR3 residues: CASSPEGGLRADTQYF. For the CDR3, the DNA is TGTGCCAGCAGCCCCGAGGGCGGGCTTCGGGCAGATACGCAGTATTTT.

The rearrangement uses TRBV19 and TRBJ2-7; TRBD2 aligns across 14 bases. V was clipped by 5 bases and J by 2 bases; unmatched bases: 14. The germline V gene encodes CDR1 LNHDA and CDR2 SQIVND (reference sequence). The CDR3 consists of 19 residues. The CDR3 nucleotides read TGTGCCAGTAGTCCCCAGAACCCCCGACTAGCGGGAGGGCCCTACGAGCAGTACTTC. Protein: CASSPQNPRLAGGPYEQYF.

This clone has a handful of counts. This rearrangement joins TRBV5-1 to TRBJ1-4; 8 bases map to TRBD1. Germline loops: CDR1 SGHRS, CDR2 YFSETQ. The length of the CDR3 is 16 residues. V gave up 4 bases and J gave up 7 bases; unmatched junction bases: 12. The CDR3 here is CASSGGQGGLGEKLFF. CDR3 DNA: TGCGCCAGCAGCGGCGGACAGGGAGGATTGGGTGAAAAACTGTTTTTT.